The 16 T cell receptor beta chains reported below all come from one sample, sequenced in a study of cytomegalovirus exposure and HLA in healthy donors. Both 60 Vbeta primers and 13 Jbeta primers went into the PCR. Profiling relied on immunoSEQ multiplex PCR, and the TCRdb table lists in-frame clones only, not all of them. The specimen's table records about 59,000 clones. The sample taken for sequencing was PBMCs. All receptors come from a man aged 30 to 39 in good health and CMV-seropositive.

The chain joins TRBV7-2 to TRBJ2-1; 12 positions match TRBD2. The V and J ends lost 2 bases and 7 bases, in that order; junction bases with no gene match: 3. CDR3 length equals 15 residues. Germline V gene data show CDR1 as SGHTA and CDR2 as FQGNSA. The DNA for the CDR3 is TGTGCCAGCAGCTTACCTAGCGGGAGGGGGAATGAGCAGTTCTTC. Amino acids: CASSLPSGRGNEQFF.

This rearrangement joins TRBV30 to TRBJ1-2; maybe TRBD1 (6 bases). The CDR3 totals 15 residues. Trimming left V 3 bases short and J 6 bases short, with 20 bases between. Germline V gene data show CDR1 as GTSNPN and CDR2 as SVGIG (reference sequence). As DNA, the CDR3 is TGTGCCTGGAGCGAGGACTTGGGCAGGGGCAATGGCTACACCTTC. This gives the protein CAWSEDLGRGNGYTF.

This chain connects TRBV9 to TRBJ2-2, with 10 bases aligning to TRBD2. The CDR3 length is 19 residues. V lost 4 bases to trimming and J lost 7 bases; unmatched junction nucleotides: 19. From germline, CDR1 is SGDLS and CDR2 YYNGEE. In nucleotides, the CDR3 is TGTGCCAGCAGCCCCCGATCCCTGAGGACTAGCGGACTGATCGGGGAGCTGTTTTTT. Translating gives CASSPRSLRTSGLIGELFF.

The CDR3 loop reads CASRRQGAEQTQYF. The CDR3 DNA follows: TGTGCCAGTAGGCGACAGGGGGCTGAACAGACCCAGTACTTC. This chain connects TRBV19 to TRBJ2-5; TRBD1 matches at 10 bases. CDR1 is LNHDA and CDR2 is SQIVND in the germline V gene (reference sequence). This CDR3 contains 14 residues. V shed 6 bases and J 6 bases; nucleotides not matched to a gene: 7.

This chain joins TRBV6-1 and TRBJ1-4; D is undetermined. The V end lost 1 base, the J end lost 7 bases, and 7 bases lay between the germline ends. The CDR3 is made up of 13 amino acids. Germline V gene sequence: CDR1 MNHNS, CDR2 SASEGT. The CDR3 DNA follows: TGTGCCAGCAGTGAAGTATCGCGTGAAAAACTGTTTTTT. Residues: CASSEVSREKLFF.

The chain joins TRBV7-9 to TRBJ2-7; no definite D call. V was clipped by 1 base and J by 6 bases, with 7 bases between them. The CDR3 has 12 residues. Germline V gives CDR1 SEHNR, CDR2 FQNEAQ (reference sequence). In nucleotides, the CDR3 is TGTGCCAGCAGCTTAGTTCCGTTCGAGCAGTACTTC. This gives the protein CASSLVPFEQYF.

The V and J genes are TRBV7-8 and TRBJ2-7; TRBD2 aligns across 9 bases. The CDR3 is made up of 15 amino acids. Per germline, CDR1 SGHVS and CDR2 FQNEAQ. The V gene end was trimmed by 1 base and the J gene end by 3 bases; junction bases not matched to a gene: 4. The CDR3: CASSLGVSGSYEQYF. CDR3 DNA: TGTGCCAGCAGCTTAGGAGTTAGCGGGAGCTACGAGCAGTACTTC.

The rearrangement uses TRBV30 and TRBJ1-2; the match to TRBD1 covers 7 bases. The V and J ends lost 4 bases and 6 bases, in that order; junction bases with no gene match: 14. Germline V gives CDR1 GTSNPN, CDR2 SVGIG (reference sequence). The CDR3 has 15 amino acids. The CDR3 loop reads CAWNNQIGTVHGYTF. Written as DNA, the CDR3 is TGTGCCTGGAACAATCAAATTGGGACAGTTCATGGCTACACCTTC.

The chain uses TRBV11-1 and TRBJ1-2; 8 bases match TRBD1. The V gene's germline CDR1 is SGHAT and CDR2 FQDESV (reference sequence). The CDR3 runs 13 residues. V shed 3 bases, J shed 4 bases, and the junction held 1 base outside the gene matches. The CDR3, as DNA: TGTGCCAGCAGCTTCGGGACAGGCTATGGCTACACCTTC. This encodes CASSFGTGYGYTF.

J is TRBJ1-2 and V is TRBV30; the D gene is possibly TRBD1 (5 bases). The CDR3 is 12 residues long. V gave up 0 bases and J gave up 9 bases, with 11 bases separating them. The germline CDR1 and CDR2 sequences are GTSNPN and SVGIG (reference sequence). The CDR3 region is CAWSVTGDSYTF. In DNA, the CDR3 is TGTGCCTGGAGTGTAACAGGAGATAGCTACACCTTC.

The chain links TRBV29-1 to TRBJ2-3, with a weak D call TRBD1 (6 bases). CDR3 length: 13 amino acids. The V gene's germline CDR1 is SQVTM and CDR2 ANQGSEA. V was shortened by 6 bases and J by 3 bases, with 13 bases between the two germline ends. CDR3 residues: CSVRQERTDTQYF. CDR3 nucleotides: TGCAGCGTGAGACAGGAAAGGACAGATACGCAGTATTTT.

The chain has TRBV5-1 and TRBJ2-7; 9 nucleotides agree with TRBD1. The length of the CDR3 is 17 residues. The trim removed 3 bases at V and 5 bases at J, leaving 15 bases unmatched. CDR1 is SGHRS, CDR2 YFSETQ, per germline. The CDR3 coding sequence is TGCGCCAGCAGCTCACTTGGGGCGGACAGGGGAGACGACGAGCAGTACTTC. It codes for CASSSLGADRGDDEQYF.

The CDR3 is CASSIPARTTGGYTF. DNA of the CDR3: TGTGCCAGCAGTATCCCCGCTCGAACGACGGGGGGCTACACCTTC. The chain carries TRBV6-6 and TRBJ1-2; D ambiguous. V was clipped by 5 bases and J by 8 bases, with 21 bases between them. The germline V gene has CDR1 MNHNY and CDR2 SVGAGI (reference sequence). CDR3 size: 15 residues.

The rearrangement uses TRBV30 and TRBJ1-4; TRBD1 is a possible D gene (5 bases). With 1 base removed from V and 0 bases from J, the gap between germline ends came to 24 bases. Germline CDR1 is GTSNPN and CDR2 is SVGIG (reference sequence). The CDR3 is 20 amino acids. CDR3 in DNA: TGTGCCTGGAGTGCCTCTGGGGCAGGGCGACGGGTTGCAACTAATGAAAAACTGTTTTTT. This sequence encodes CAWSASGAGRRVATNEKLFF.

The J gene is TRBJ1-2, the V gene TRBV30; tentative D call: TRBD1 (5 bases). This CDR3 region has 11 residues. Per germline, CDR1 GTSNPN and CDR2 SVGIG (reference sequence). Trimming cost V 1 base and J 7 bases, with 7 bases left between them. The CDR3 spells CAWSAGIGYTF. CDR3 nucleotide sequence: TGTGCCTGGAGTGCAGGGATTGGCTACACCTTC.

The chain employs TRBV6-1 and TRBJ2-7, with D possibly TRBD2 on 6 matching bases. V was shortened by 2 bases and J by 3 bases, with 14 bases between the two germline ends. The CDR3 covers 15 residues. CDR1 and CDR2 from the germline V gene are MNHNS and SASEGT. DNA of the CDR3: TGTGCCAGCAGTGAACGCGGGGCCCTGCGCTACGAGCAGTACTTC. It is translated as CASSERGALRYEQYF.